Described below is a single T cell receptor beta chain sequence and its context. As yet, its antigen is unknown. The sample belongs to a study of post-analysis software for immune sequencing data. Overall study: Included courses were relapsing-remitting and secondary progressive multiple sclerosis; progressive-relapsing multiple sclerosis was also included.

CDR1 and CDR2 (germline): MGHRA, YSYEKL. This CDR3 is built from 16 residues. Trimming removed 3 bases from V and 4 bases from J, with 16 bases in between. Incorporated into the TCR beta cDNA libraries were unique molecular identifiers, which served to reduce PCR and sequencing biases. MiXCR, run by TCRdb on the PCR reads, gives a single entry per CDR3 protein. The sample lists approximately 460,000 distinct CDR3 sequences; roughly 45% were seen once. Findings and limits, study-wide: TRBV5-6, TRBV5-1 and TRBV20-1 belonged to a set of roughly five TRBV segments that were more frequent in patients than controls.

Input material: blood. This clonotype originated in a girl between 10 and 17 years old with multiple sclerosis. This chain joins TRBV4-1 and TRBJ2-1; weak D call: TRBD2 (6 bases). The CDR3 sequence: CASSHPGGRVYNEQFF. The DNA for the CDR3 is TGCGCCAGCAGCCATCCAGGAGGGCGGGTATACAATGAGCAGTTCTTC.